This TCR beta chain was identified in a study of blood T cells in healthy people across ages. A second PCR of 7 to 11 cycles used a sample-barcoded 5' primer and a J-beta primer mix. Via MiXCR, TCRdb re-called the 5' RACE reads, giving one row per CDR3 protein. The table lists approximately 1,700,000 distinct CDR3 sequences, 30% to 40% of them singletons, with more than 20% in the top ten. Study-level points and caveats: The authors considered diversity estimates from one million T cells to be underestimates.

Concerning this clonotype: Its antigen is unknown.

This CDR3 has 14 amino acids. Germline V gene lookup returns CDR1 DFQATT and CDR2 SNEGSKA (reference sequence). Losses at the gene ends were 6 bases for V and 0 bases for J; bases not matched to a gene: 7. Sequences were obtained from blood. This clonotype was obtained from a human donor in good health. This rearrangement joins TRBV20-1 to TRBJ2-5; 7 bases agree with TRBD2. The CDR3 is CSAPAGTYQETQYF. CDR3 sequence (DNA): TGCAGTGCCCCAGCGGGGACGTACCAAGAGACCCAGTACTTC.